This T cell receptor (beta chain) emerged from a study of CD8 T cells in Susac syndrome. CD8+ and CD4+ T cells from blood underwent TCR beta sequencing, which was carried out in a high-throughput format. Controls were age- and sex-matched healthy donors. TEMRA cells were enriched by FACS, while CD8+ and CD4+ T cells were obtained through a negative isolation that was performed magnetically. The germline V gene encodes CDR1 SGDLS and CDR2 YYNGEE. V gave up 8 bases and J gave up 4 bases; unmatched junction bases: 18. The CDR3 has 17 residues. It was with random hexamers that about 0.45 to 1 ug RNA was reverse transcribed. The authors amplified TCR beta CDR3 across 54 Vbeta and 13 Jbeta using immunoSEQ multiplex PCR. Via MiXCR, TCRdb re-called the immunoSEQ multiplex PCR reads, giving one row per CDR3 protein. Altogether some 100,000 distinct CDR3 sequences are present, about 96% being singletons, with the ten largest covering about 0.095%.

Sequencing was performed on CD4+ T cells from PBMCs. V and J are TRBV9 and TRBJ2-3, with 8 bases matching TRBD1. This clonotype originated in a human donor in good health. The CDR3 spells CASSMPPRTGRPDTQYF. CDR3 coding DNA: TGTGCCAGTTCAATGCCACCAAGGACAGGGAGGCCAGATACGCAGTATTTT.